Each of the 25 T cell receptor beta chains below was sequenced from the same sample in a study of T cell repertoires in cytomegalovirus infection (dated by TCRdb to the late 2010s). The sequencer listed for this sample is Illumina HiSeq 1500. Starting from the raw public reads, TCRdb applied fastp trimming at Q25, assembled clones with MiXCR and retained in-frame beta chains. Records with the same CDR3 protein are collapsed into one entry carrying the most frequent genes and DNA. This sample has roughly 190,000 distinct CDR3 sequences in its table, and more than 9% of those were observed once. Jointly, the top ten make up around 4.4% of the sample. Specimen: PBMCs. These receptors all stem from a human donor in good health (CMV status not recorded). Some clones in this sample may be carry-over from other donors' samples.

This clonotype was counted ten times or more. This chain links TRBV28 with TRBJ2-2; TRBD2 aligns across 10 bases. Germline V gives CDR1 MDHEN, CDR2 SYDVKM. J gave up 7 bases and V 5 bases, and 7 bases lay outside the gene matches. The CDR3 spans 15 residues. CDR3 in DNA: TGTGCCAGCAGTCCCCCAGCGGGGGGGCTCGGGGAGCTGTTTTTT. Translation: CASSPPAGGLGELFF.

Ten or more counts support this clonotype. In nucleotides, the CDR3 is TGTGCCAGCAGAATGATCGTCCCTAGCGGGAACAATGAGCAGTTCTTC. Protein product: CASRMIVPSGNNEQFF. The chain joins TRBV7-2 to TRBJ2-1, with TRBD2 identical over 9 bases. With 6 bases clipped from V and 5 bases from J, the junction kept 11 bases outside the gene matches. Germline V CDR1 and CDR2: SGHTA, FQGNSA. The CDR3 is 16 amino acids.

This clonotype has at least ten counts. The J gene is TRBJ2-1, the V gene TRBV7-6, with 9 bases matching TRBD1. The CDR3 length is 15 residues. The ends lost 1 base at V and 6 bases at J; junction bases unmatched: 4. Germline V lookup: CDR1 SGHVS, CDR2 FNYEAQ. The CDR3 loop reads CASSLVETGGNEQFF. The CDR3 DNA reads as TGTGCCAGCAGCTTAGTCGAGACAGGGGGCAATGAGCAGTTCTTC.

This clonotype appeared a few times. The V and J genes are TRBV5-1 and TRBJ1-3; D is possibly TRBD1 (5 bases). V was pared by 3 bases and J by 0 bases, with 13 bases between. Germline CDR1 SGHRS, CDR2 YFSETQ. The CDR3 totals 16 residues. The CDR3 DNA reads TGCGCCAGCAGCTGGGGGGTCTCAGACTCTGGAAACACCATATATTTT. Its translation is CASSWGVSDSGNTIYF.

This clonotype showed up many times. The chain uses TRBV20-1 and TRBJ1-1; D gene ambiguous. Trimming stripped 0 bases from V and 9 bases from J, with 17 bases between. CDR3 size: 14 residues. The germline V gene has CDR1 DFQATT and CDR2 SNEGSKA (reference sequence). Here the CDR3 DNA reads TGCAGTGCTAGAGACATTCGGGATGAGACCCAAGCTTTCTTT. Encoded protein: CSARDIRDETQAFF.

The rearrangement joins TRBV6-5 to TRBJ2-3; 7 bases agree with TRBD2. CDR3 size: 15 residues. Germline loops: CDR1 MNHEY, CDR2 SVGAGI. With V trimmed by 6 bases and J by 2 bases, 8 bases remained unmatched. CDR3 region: CASRPSGAITDTQYF. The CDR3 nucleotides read TGTGCCAGCAGACCAAGCGGGGCGATCACAGATACGCAGTATTTT.

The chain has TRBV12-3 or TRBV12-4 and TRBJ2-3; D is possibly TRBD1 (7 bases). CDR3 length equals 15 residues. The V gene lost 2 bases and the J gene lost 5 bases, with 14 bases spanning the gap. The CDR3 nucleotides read TGTGCCAGCAGTTTACAGGGGGGATTTAGAGATACGCAGTATTTT. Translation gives CASSLQGGFRDTQYF.

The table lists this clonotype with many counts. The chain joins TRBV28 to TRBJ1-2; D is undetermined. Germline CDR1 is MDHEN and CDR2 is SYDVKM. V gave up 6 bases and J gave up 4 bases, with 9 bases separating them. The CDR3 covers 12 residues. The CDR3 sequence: CASSRYSYGYTF. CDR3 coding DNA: TGTGCCAGCAGCCGTTATAGCTATGGCTACACCTTC.

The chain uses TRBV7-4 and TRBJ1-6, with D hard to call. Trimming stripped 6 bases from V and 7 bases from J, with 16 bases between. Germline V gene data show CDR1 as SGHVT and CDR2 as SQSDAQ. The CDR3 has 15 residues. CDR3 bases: TGTGCCAGCAGTCCAGCCCAATCGAAGAATTCACCCCTCCACTTT. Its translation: CASSPAQSKNSPLHF.

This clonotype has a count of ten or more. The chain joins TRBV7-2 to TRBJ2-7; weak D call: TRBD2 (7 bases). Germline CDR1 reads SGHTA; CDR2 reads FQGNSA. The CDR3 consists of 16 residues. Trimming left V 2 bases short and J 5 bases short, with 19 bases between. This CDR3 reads CASSLRGKGGADEQYF. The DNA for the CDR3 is TGTGCCAGCAGCTTAAGGGGAAAGGGGGGGGCAGACGAGCAGTACTTC.

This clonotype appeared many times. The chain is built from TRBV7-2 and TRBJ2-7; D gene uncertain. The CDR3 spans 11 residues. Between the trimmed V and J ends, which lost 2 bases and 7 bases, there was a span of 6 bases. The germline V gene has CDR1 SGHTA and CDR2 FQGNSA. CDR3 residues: CASSLLLEQYF. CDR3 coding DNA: TGTGCCAGCAGCTTATTGTTGGAGCAGTACTTC.

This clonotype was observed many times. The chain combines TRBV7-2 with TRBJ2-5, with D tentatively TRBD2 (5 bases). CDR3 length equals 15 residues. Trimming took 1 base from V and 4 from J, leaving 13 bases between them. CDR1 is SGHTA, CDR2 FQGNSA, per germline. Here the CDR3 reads CASSLDPGIPETQYF. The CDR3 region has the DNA TGTGCCAGCAGCTTAGATCCGGGAATCCCAGAGACCCAGTACTTC.

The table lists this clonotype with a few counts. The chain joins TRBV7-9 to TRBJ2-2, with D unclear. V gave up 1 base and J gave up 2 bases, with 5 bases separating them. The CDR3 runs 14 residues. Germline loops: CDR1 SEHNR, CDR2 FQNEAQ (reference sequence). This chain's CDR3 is CASSLDLNTGELFF. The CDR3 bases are TGTGCCAGCAGCTTAGACCTAAACACCGGGGAGCTGTTTTTT. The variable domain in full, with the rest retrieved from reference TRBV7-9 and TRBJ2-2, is DTGVSQNPRHKITKRGQNVTFRCDPISEHNRLYWYRQTLGQGPEFLTYFQNEAQLEKSRLLSDRFSAERPKGSFSTLEIQRTEQGDSAMYLCASSLDLNTGELFFGEGSRLTVL.

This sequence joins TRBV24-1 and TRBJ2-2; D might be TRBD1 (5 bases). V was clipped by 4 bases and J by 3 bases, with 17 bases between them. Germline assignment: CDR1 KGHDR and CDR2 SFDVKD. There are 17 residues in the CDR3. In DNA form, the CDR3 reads TGTGCCACCAGTGACCCCTTACGGCCAGGGTACACCGGGGAGCTGTTTTTT. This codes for CATSDPLRPGYTGELFF.

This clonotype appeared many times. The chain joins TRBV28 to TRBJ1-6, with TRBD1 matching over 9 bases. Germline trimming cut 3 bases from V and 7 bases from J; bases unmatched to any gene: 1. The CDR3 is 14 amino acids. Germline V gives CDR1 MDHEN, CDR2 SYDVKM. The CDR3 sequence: CASSFGTGNSPLHF. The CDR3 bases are TGTGCCAGCAGTTTCGGGACAGGGAATTCACCCCTCCACTTT.

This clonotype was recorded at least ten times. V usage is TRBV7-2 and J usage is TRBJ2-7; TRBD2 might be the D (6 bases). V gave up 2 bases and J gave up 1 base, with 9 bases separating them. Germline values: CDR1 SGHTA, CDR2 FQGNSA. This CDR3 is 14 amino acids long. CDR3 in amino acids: CASSLSGGSYEQYF. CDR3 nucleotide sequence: TGTGCCAGCAGCTTATCCGGAGGGTCCTACGAGCAGTACTTC.

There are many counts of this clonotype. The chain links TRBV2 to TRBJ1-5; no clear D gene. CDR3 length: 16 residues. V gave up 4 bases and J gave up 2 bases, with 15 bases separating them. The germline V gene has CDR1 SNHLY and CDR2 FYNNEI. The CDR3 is CASSGGTDTGNQPQHF. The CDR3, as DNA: TGTGCCAGCAGTGGTGGTACGGATACCGGCAATCAGCCCCAGCATTTT.

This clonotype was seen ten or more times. The CDR3 loop reads CASSLDGRAELFF. The CDR3 DNA sequence: TGTGCCAGCAGCTTAGATGGCAGGGCGGAGCTGTTTTTT. This chain joins TRBV7-2 and TRBJ2-2; possible D gene TRBD1, 5 bases. This CDR3 comprises 13 residues. From germline, CDR1 is SGHTA and CDR2 FQGNSA. V was pared by 1 base and J by 10 bases, with 10 bases between.

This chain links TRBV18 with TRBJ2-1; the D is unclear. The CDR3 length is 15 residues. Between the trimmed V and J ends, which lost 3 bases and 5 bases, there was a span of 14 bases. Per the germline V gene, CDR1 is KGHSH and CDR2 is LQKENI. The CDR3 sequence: CASSPPGRSDNEQFF. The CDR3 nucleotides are TGTGCCAGCTCACCGCCTGGTCGGTCCGACAATGAGCAGTTCTTC.

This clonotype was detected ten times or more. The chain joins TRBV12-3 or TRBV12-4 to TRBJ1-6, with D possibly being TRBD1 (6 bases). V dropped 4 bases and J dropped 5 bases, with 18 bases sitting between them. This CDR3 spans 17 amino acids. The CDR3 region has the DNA TGTGCCAGCAGTTACCCTACAGGGCTGTGGAATAATTCACCCCTCCACTTT. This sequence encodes CASSYPTGLWNNSPLHF.

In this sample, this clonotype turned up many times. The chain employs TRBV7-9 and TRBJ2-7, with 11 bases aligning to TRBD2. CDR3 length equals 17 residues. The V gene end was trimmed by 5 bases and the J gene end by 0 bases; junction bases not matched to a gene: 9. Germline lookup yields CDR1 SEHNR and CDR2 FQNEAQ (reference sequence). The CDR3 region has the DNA TGTGCCAGCAGCCAACGGCCGGGACTAGCGGACTCCTACGAGCAGTACTTC. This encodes CASSQRPGLADSYEQYF.

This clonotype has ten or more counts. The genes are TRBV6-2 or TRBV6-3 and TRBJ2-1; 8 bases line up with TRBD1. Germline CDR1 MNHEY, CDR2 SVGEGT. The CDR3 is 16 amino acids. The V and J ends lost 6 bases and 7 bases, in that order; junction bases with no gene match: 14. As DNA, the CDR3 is TGTGCCAGCAGATCCCAACGACAGGGGCTTTGGAATGAGCAGTTCTTC. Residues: CASRSQRQGLWNEQFF.

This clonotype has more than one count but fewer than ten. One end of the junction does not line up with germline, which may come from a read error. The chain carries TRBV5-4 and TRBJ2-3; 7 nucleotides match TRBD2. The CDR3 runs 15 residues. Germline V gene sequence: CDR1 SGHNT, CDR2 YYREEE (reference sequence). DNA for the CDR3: TGTGCCAGCAGATTGGGAGGGTCGTCGACAGATACGCAGTATTTT. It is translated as CASRLGGSSTDTQYF.

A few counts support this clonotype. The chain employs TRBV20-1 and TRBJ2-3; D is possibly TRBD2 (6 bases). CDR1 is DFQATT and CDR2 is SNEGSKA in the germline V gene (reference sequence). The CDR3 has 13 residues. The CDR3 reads CRALSGSTDTQYF. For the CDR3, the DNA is TGCAGGGCTCTTAGCGGTAGCACAGATACGCAGTATTTT.

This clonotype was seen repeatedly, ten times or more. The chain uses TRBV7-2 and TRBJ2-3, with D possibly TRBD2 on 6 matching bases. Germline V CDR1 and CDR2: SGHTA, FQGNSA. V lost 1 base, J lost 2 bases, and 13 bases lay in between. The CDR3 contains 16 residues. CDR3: CASSLVRGGNTDTQYF. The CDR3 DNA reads TGTGCCAGCAGCTTAGTGCGGGGAGGAAACACAGATACGCAGTATTTT. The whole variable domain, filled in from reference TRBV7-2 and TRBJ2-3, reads GAGVSQSPSNKVTEKGKDVELRCDPISGHTALYWYRQSLGQGLEFLIYFQGNSAPDKSGLPSDRFSAERTGGSVSTLTIQRTQQEDSAVYLCASSLVRGGNTDTQYFGPGTRLTVL.